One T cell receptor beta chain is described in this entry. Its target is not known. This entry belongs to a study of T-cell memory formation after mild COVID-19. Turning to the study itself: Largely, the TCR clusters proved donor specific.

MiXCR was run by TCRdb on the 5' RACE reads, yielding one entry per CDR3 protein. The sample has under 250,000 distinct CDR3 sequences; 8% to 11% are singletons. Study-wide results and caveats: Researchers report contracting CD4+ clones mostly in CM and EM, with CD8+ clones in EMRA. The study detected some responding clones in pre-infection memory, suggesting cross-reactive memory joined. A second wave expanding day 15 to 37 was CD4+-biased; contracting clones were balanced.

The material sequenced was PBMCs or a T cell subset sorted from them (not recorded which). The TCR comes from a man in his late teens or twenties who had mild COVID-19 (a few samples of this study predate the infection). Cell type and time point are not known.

The CDR3 loop reads CSARDGWRQETQYF. In nucleotides, the CDR3 is TGCAGTGCTAGAGATGGGTGGAGGCAAGAGACCCAGTACTTC. The chain couples TRBV20-1 to TRBJ2-5; weak D call: TRBD2 (5 bases). There are 14 residues in the CDR3. CDR1 and CDR2 from the germline V gene are DFQATT and SNEGSKA (reference sequence). V lost 0 bases and J 2 bases, leaving 10 bases between the germline ends.